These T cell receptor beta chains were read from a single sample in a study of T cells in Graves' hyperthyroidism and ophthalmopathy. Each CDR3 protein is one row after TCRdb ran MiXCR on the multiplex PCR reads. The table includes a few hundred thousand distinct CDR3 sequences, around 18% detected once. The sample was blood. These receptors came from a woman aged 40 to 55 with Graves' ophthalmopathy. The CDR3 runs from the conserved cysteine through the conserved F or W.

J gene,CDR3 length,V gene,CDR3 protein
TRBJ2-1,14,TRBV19,CASSIDVWDDEQFF
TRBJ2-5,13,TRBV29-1,CSTRLAGGETQYF
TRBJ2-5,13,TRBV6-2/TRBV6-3,CASSLTEQETQYF
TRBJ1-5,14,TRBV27,CASSSSVVYQPQHF
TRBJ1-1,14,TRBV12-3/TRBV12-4,CASRSLGRNTEAFF
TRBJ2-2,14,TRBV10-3,CATKTPANTGELFF
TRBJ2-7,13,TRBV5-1,CASSLASDYEQYF
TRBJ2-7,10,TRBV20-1,CSAGTYEQYF
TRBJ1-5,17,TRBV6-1,CASNHGERFVSNQPQHF
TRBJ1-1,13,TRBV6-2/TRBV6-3,CASSYTTGTEAFF
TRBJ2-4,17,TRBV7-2,CASSLLPLRQGRYIQYF
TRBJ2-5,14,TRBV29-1,CSAGQGGGRETQYF
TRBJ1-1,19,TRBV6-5,CASTLTGYGTAFGYPEAFF
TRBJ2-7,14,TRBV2,CASSHRESSYEQYF
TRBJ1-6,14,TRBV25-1,CASSVDSYHSPLHF
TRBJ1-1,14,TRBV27,CASTSGIQATEAFF
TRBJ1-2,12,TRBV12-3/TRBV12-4,CASSFQEYGYTF
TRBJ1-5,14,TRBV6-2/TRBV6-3,CASSYSGEYQPQHF
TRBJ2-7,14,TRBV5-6,CASSPGPGTTEQYF
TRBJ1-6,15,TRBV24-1,CATSYSRASNSSLHF
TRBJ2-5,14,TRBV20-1,CSARSSPRVEAQYF
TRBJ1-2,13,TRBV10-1,CASSPRVDGGYTF